This T cell receptor (beta chain) derives from a study of response to subunit inactivated influenza vaccine. MiXCR, applied by TCRdb to the RT-PCR reads, yields one record per CDR3 protein. The sample includes around 790,000 distinct CDR3 sequences, roughly 20% of them seen just once. This clonotype came up a few times. As yet, its antigen is unknown. Study-level results: The study's authors posited that every seasonal influenza vaccination enlists few new T cells.

The specimen comprised PBMCs from blood, sampled 5 days after vaccination. The clonotype comes from a man aged 50-60 years who received an inactivated influenza vaccine.

The CDR3 DNA sequence: TGTGCCACCAGCAGAGTAGACCGGGACAGGGGTTACAATGAGCAGTTCTTC. Translated: CATSRVDRDRGYNEQFF. The chain links TRBV15 to TRBJ2-1; 10 bases are a match to TRBD1. Germline assignment: CDR1 LNHNV and CDR2 YYDKDF (reference sequence). Trimming cost V 1 base and J 4 bases; bases outside gene matches: 7. The CDR3 totals 17 residues.